The clone carrying this TCR beta chain was picked up many times. This sample is part of a study of T cells in Graves' hyperthyroidism and ophthalmopathy. The overall study: Peripheral blood was obtained at initial diagnosis, preceding any treatment.

The CDR3 is made up of 13 amino acids. Germline assignment: CDR1 SGHAT and CDR2 FQDESV (reference sequence). V was clipped by 3 bases and J by 5 bases, with 11 bases between them. RNA transcripts were the template for amplifying TCR beta CDR3 regions. First-round RT-PCR targeting the TCR CDR3 was performed with the HTBI primer set. One entry per CDR3 protein, called by TCRdb with MiXCR from the multiplex PCR reads. The sample has 450,000 to 500,000 distinct CDR3 sequences; 20% to 25% are singletons. The chain is built from TRBV11-1 and TRBJ2-7; D may be TRBD1 or TRBD2 (5 bases each). The sample taken for sequencing was blood. This clonotype originated in a woman aged 70-85 years with Graves' ophthalmopathy. CDR3 sequence reads: CASSFYGANEQYF. In DNA form, the CDR3 reads TGTGCCAGCAGCTTTTACGGGGCGAACGAGCAGTACTTC.